This T cell receptor (beta chain) was recovered during a study of T cells in Graves' hyperthyroidism and ophthalmopathy. General study findings and limits: Model predictions of ophthalmopathy came a median roughly 6.4 months before onset.

CDR1 and CDR2 (germline): SGHTA, FQGTGA. The V gene end was trimmed by 4 bases and the J gene end by 8 bases; junction bases not matched to a gene: 7. The CDR3 has 14 residues. On this clonotype: The antigen is undetermined.

Amplified regions were TCR beta CDR3 sequences from RNA transcripts. First-round RT-PCR with HTBI primers amplified the TCR CDR3 region. TCRdb reprocessed the multiplex PCR reads with MiXCR, giving one entry per CDR3 protein. The sample carries roughly 500,000 distinct CDR3 sequences, around 45% recorded once. The study based diagnoses on clinical symptoms, serum thyroxine and TRAb, thyroid ultrasound and orbital computed tomography. The sequence was collected from an adult woman with Graves' disease, either hyperthyroidism or ophthalmopathy (not recorded which). The sequenced material came from peripheral blood or thyroid tissue (not recorded which). J is TRBJ2-1 and V is TRBV7-3; 8 bases match TRBD2. The CDR3 DNA sequence: TGTGCCAGCAGCTCCACGGGACTAGGCGATGAGCAGTTCTTC. Protein product: CASSSTGLGDEQFF.